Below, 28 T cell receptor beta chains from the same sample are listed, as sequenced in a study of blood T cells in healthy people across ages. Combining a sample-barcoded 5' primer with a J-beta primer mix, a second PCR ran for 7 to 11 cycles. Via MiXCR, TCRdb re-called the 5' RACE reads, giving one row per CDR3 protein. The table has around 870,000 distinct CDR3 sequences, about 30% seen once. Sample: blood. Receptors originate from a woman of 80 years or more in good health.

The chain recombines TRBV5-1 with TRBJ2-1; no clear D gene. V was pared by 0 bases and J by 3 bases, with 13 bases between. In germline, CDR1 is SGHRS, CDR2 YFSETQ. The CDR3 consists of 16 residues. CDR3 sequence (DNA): TGCGCCAGCAGCTTGGGGGTAGCTCGGAACTACAATGAGCAGTTCTTC. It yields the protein CASSLGVARNYNEQFF.

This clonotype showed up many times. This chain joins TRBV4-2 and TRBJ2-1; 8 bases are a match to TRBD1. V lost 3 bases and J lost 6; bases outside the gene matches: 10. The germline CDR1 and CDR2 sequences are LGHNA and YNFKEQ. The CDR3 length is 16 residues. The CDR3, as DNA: TGTGCCAGCAGCCAGATACAGGGGGACTTTTTCAATGAGCAGTTCTTC. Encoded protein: CASSQIQGDFFNEQFF.

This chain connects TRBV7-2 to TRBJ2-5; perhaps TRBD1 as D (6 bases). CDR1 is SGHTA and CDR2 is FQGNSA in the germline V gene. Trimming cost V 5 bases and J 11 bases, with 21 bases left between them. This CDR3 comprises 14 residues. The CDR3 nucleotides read TGTGCCAGCAGCGCCCGGGACAAACGGGACGGGCAGTACTTC. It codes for CASSARDKRDGQYF.

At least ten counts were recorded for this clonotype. CDR3 sequence (DNA): TGCGCCAGCAGCTCCACAGGGGGCGAAGATACGCAGTATTTT. Translating it yields CASSSTGGEDTQYF. The V call is TRBV5-1, the J call TRBJ2-3; the match to TRBD1 covers 9 bases. Germline loops: CDR1 SGHRS, CDR2 YFSETQ. The ends lost 3 bases at V and 5 bases at J; junction bases unmatched: 4. CDR3 length: 14 residues.

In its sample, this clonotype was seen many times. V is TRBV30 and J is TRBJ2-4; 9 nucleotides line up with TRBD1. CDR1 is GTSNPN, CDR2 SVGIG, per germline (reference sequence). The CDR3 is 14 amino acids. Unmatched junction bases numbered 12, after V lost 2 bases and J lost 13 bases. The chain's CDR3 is CAWSLTGGTTGQYF. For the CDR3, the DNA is TGTGCCTGGAGTCTGACAGGGGGAACTACGGGGCAGTACTTC.

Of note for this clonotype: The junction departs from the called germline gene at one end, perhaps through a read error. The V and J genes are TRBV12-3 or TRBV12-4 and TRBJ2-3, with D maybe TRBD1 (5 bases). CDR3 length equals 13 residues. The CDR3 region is CASTIDRTDAQYF. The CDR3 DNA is TGTGCCAGCACCATAGACAGAACAGATGCGCAGTATTTT.

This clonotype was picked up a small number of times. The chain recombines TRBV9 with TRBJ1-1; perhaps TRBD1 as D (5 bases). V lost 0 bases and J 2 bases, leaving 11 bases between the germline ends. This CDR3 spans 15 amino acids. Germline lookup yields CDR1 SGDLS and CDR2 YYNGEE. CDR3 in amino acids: CASSVAADRNTEAFF. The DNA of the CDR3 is TGTGCCAGCAGCGTAGCCGCCGACAGAAACACTGAAGCTTTCTTT.

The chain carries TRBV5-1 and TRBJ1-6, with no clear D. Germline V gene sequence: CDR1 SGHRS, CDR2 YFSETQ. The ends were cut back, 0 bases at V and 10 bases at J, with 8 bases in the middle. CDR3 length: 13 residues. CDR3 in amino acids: CASSLEVESPLHF. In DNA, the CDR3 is TGCGCCAGCAGCTTGGAGGTGGAATCACCCCTCCACTTT.

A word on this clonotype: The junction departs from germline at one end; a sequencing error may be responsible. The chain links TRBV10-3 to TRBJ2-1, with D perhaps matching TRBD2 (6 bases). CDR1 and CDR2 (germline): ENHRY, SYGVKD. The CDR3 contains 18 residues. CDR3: CVISGKNKAGLPTNEQFF. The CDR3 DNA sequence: TGTGTCATCAGTGGGAAGAACAAGGCAGGACTACCGACCAATGAGCAGTTCTTC.

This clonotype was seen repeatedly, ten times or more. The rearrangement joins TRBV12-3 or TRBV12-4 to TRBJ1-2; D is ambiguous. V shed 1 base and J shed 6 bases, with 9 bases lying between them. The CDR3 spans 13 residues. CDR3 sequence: CASSLEGRDGYTF. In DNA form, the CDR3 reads TGTGCCAGCAGTTTAGAAGGGAGGGATGGCTACACCTTC.

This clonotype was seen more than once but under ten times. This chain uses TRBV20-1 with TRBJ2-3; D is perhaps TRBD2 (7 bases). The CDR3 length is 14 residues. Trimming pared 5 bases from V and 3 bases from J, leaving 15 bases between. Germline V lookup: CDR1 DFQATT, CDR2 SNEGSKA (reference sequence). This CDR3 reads CSAQRGGGTDTQYF. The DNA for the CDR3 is TGCAGTGCTCAGAGAGGGGGAGGGACAGATACGCAGTATTTT.

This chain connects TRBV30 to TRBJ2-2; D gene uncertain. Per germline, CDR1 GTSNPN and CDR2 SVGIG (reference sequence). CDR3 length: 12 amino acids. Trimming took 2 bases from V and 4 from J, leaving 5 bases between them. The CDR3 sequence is CAWSFSTGELFF. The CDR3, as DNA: TGTGCCTGGAGTTTTTCCACCGGGGAGCTGTTTTTT.

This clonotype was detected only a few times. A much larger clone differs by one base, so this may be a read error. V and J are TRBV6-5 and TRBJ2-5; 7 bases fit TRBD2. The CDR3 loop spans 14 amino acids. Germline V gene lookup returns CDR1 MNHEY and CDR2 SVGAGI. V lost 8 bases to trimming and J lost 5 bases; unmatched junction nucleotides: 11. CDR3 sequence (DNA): TGTGCCAGCCGGATCAGCGGGGCAAGGGAGACCCAGTACTTC. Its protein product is CASRISGARETQYF.

CDR3 loop: CASSQVVVLRYGYTF. The CDR3 DNA reads as TGCGCCAGCAGCCAAGTAGTCGTTTTGCGATATGGCTACACCTTC. The gene calls are TRBV4-1 and TRBJ1-2; D uncertain. CDR1 and CDR2 from the germline V gene are MGHRA and YSYEKL. The CDR3 is 15 residues long. Between the trimmed V and J ends, which lost 1 base and 5 bases, there was a span of 14 bases.

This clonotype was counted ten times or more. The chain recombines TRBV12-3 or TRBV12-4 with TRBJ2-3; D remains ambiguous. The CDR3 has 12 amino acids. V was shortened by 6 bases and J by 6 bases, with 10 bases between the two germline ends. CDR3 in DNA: TGTGCCAGCAGCCCCTCGGCCGATACGCAGTATTTT. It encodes CASSPSADTQYF.

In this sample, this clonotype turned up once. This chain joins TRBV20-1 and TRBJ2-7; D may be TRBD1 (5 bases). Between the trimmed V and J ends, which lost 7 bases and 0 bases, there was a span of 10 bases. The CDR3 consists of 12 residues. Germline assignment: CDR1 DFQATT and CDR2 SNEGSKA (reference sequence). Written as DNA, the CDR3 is TGCAGTGTAGGACACCTCTCCTACGAGCAGTACTTC. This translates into CSVGHLSYEQYF.

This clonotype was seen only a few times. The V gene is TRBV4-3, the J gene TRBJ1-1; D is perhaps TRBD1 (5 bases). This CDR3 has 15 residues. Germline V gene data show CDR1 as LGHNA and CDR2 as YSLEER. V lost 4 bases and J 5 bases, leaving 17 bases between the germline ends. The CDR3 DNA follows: TGCGCCAGCAGCCGAGGCCGGGGGAATCCGACTGAAGCTTTCTTT. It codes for CASSRGRGNPTEAFF.

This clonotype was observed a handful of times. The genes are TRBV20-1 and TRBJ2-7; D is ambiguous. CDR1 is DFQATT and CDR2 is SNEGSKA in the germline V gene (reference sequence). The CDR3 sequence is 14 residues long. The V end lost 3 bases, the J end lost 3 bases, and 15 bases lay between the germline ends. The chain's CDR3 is CSASLLGRIYEQYF. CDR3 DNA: TGCAGTGCTAGTCTACTCGGACGGATCTACGAGCAGTACTTC.

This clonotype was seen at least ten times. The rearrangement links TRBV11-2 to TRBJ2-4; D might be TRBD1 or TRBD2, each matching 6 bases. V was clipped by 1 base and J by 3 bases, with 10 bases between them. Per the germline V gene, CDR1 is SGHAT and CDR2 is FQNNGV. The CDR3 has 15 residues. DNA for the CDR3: TGTGCCAGCAGCTTAGCGGGGGCCGACAAAAACATTCAGTACTTC. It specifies CASSLAGADKNIQYF.

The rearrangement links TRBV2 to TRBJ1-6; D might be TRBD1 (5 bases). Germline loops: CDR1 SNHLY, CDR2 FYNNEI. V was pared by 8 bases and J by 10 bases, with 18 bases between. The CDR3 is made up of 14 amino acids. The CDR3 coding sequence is TGTGCCAGCTCCCCGAAGCAGGGTGGGTCACCCCTCCACTTT. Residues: CASSPKQGGSPLHF. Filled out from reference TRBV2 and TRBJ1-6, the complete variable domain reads EPEVTQTPSHQVTQMGQEVILRCVPISNHLYFYWYRQILGQKVEFLVSFYNNEISEKSEIFDDQFSVERPDGSNFTLKIRSTKLEDSAMYFCASSPKQGGSPLHFGNGTRLTVT.

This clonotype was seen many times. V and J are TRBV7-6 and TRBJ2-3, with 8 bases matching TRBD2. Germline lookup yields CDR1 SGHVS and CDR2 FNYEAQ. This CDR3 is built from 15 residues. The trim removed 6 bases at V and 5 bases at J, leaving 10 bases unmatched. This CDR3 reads CASSSSGGVKDTQYF. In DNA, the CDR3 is TGTGCCAGCAGTTCGAGCGGGGGTGTCAAAGATACGCAGTATTTT.

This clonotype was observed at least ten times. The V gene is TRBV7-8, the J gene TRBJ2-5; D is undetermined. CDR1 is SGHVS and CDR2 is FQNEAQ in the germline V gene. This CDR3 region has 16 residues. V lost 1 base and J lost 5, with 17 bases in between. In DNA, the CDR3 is TGTGCCAGCAGCTTAGTAGGGTCCGGCGGACGGGAGACCCAGTACTTC. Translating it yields CASSLVGSGGRETQYF.

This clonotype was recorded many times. CDR3 DNA sequence: TGCGCCAGCAGCCAAGATTATGCAGCACCCTATGGCTACACCTTC. Translated, it gives CASSQDYAAPYGYTF. The J gene is TRBJ1-2, the V gene TRBV4-3; D uncertain. There are 15 residues in the CDR3. V was trimmed by 0 bases and J by 4 bases, leaving 12 bases between them. The germline V gene has CDR1 LGHNA and CDR2 YSLEER.

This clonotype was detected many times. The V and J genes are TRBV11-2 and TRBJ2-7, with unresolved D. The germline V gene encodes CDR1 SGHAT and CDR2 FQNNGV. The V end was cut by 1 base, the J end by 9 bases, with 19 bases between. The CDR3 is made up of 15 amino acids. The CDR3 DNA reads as TGTGCCAGCAGCTTAGGGTTACGTGATGTGGGTGGGCAGTACTTC. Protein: CASSLGLRDVGGQYF.

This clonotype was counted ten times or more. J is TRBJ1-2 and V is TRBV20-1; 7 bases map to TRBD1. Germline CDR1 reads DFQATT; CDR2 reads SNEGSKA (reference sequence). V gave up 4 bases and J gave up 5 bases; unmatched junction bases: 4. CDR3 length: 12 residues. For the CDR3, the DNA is TGCAGTGCTACTCCGGGACAGTATGGCTACACCTTC. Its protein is CSATPGQYGYTF.

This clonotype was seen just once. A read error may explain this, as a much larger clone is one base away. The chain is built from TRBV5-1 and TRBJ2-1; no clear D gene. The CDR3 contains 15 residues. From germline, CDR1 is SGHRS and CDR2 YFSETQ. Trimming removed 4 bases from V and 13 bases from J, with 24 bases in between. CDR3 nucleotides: TGCGCCAGCAGCCCGGTAAAGGGCAGCCAAGAGACCCAGTTCTTC. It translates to CASSPVKGSQETQFF.

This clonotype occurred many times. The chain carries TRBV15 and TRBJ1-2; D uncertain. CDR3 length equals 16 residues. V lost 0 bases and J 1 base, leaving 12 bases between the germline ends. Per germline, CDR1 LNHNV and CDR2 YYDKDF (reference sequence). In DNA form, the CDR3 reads TGTGCCACCAGCAGAGATTATGGGCAGAGTAACTATGGCTACACCTTC. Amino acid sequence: CATSRDYGQSNYGYTF.

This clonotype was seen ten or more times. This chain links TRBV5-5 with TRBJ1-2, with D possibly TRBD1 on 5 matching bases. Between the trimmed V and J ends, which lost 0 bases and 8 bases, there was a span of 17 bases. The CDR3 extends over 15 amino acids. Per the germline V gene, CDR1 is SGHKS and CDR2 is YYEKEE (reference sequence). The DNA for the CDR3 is TGTGCCAGCAGCTTGGTGGCCGGGGCCGCCGGCGGCTACACCTTC. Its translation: CASSLVAGAAGGYTF.